Each of the 9 T cell receptor beta chains below was sequenced from the same sample in a study of CD8+CD57+ T cells in acquired aplastic anemia. It was genomic DNA that served as the template for profiling TCR beta VDJ and CDR3. Each CDR3 protein is one row after TCRdb ran MiXCR on the reads. The profile covers about 190,000 distinct CDR3 sequences, with less than 70% appearing a single time and 15% to 20% taken by the ten largest. The sequenced sample was sorted CD4+, CD8+, or CD8+CD57+ T cells (not recorded which) from PBMCs. The receptor set was obtained from a human donor in good health, serving as a control.

The sample holds many counts of this clonotype. The rearrangement uses TRBV7-2 and TRBJ2-5, with D perhaps TRBD1 or TRBD2 (5 bases each). The ends were cut back, 5 bases at V and 1 base at J, with 26 bases in the middle. The CDR3 extends over 19 amino acids. Germline lookup yields CDR1 SGHTA and CDR2 FQGNSA. This CDR3 reads CASSQRGAVGHRFQETQYF. The CDR3 coding sequence is TGTGCCAGCAGCCAAAGAGGGGCAGTCGGACACAGGTTCCAAGAGACCCAGTACTTC. The full variable domain, completed using reference TRBV7-2 and TRBJ2-5, is GAGVSQSPSNKVTEKGKDVELRCDPISGHTALYWYRQSLGQGLEFLIYFQGNSAPDKSGLPSDRFSAERTGGSVSTLTIQRTQQEDSAVYLCASSQRGAVGHRFQETQYFGPGTRLLVL.

The chain is built from TRBV20-1 and TRBJ1-2, with 8 nucleotides matching TRBD1. V was pared by 5 bases and J by 8 bases, with 13 bases of the junction left unmatched. The CDR3 runs to 14 residues. Looked up from germline, CDR1 is DFQATT and CDR2 is SNEGSKA (reference sequence). The DNA for the CDR3 is TGCAGTGCTCCACCCTTCCAGGGGGCGCGGGGCTACACCTTC. It is translated as CSAPPFQGARGYTF.

Details on this clonotype: No conserved phenylalanine or tryptophan ends this CDR3, so it is likely a read error. The limits of the CDR3 on the DNA are not certain, so only TCRdb's listed CDR3 is given. The gene calls are TRBV7-6 and TRBJ2-6; the DNA was not used to check the table's D call, TRBD1. The CDR3 numbers 14 amino acids, ends counted. Looked up from germline, CDR1 is SGHVS and CDR2 is FNYEAQ. CDR3 sequence reads: CASSTGSGANVLTL.

The table lists this clonotype with a count of one. The chain recombines TRBV9 with TRBJ2-5, with 8 bases matching TRBD2. CDR1 SGDLS and CDR2 YYNGEE come from the germline V gene. The CDR3 extends over 15 amino acids. The V and J ends lost 0 bases and 4 bases, in that order; junction bases with no gene match: 5. CDR3 sequence reads: CASSVVAGGIETQYF. CDR3 in DNA: TGTGCCAGCAGCGTAGTGGCGGGGGGCATAGAGACCCAGTACTTC.

V is TRBV10-2 and J is TRBJ2-6; 7 nucleotides line up with TRBD1. The V and J ends lost 7 bases and 0 bases, in that order; junction bases with no gene match: 9. Looked up from germline, CDR1 is WSHSY and CDR2 is SAAADI. This CDR3 is built from 17 residues. The CDR3 loop reads CASNAGTACSGANVLTF. In DNA form, the CDR3 reads TGCGCCAGCAACGCCGGGACAGCGTGCTCTGGGGCCAACGTCCTGACTTTC.

V gene TRBV5-1 combines with J gene TRBJ1-1; perhaps TRBD1 as D (5 bases). The CDR3 has 19 amino acids. V lost 1 base and J lost 1, with 23 bases in between. CDR1 is SGHRS and CDR2 is YFSETQ in the germline V gene. The CDR3 coding sequence is TGCGCCAGCAGCTTGTCGGTCGGGGGACGGGGAGGGGCGAACACTGAAGCTTTCTTT. It translates to CASSLSVGGRGGANTEAFF. Complete variable domain (other parts from reference TRBV5-1 and TRBJ1-1): KAGVTQTPRYLIKTRGQQVTLSCSPISGHRSVSWYQQTPGQGLQFLFEYFSETQRNKGNFPGRFSGRQFSNSRSEMNVSTLELGDSALYLCASSLSVGGRGGANTEAFFGQGTRLTVV.

This chain uses TRBV20-1 with TRBJ2-1; the D is unclear. Germline CDR1 DFQATT, CDR2 SNEGSKA (reference sequence). CDR3 length: 15 residues. The V end lost 6 bases, the J end lost 8 bases, and 23 bases lay between the germline ends. The DNA for the CDR3 is TGCAGTGCCCCCCAGCTTGGCCCCCGTGGTGATGAGCAGTTCTTC. Protein: CSAPQLGPRGDEQFF.

DNA of the CDR3: TGTGCCAGCGGGCAGGGGAATGATGGCTACACCTTC. Translation gives CASGQGNDGYTF. The chain recombines TRBV7-3 with TRBJ1-2, with D perhaps TRBD1 (6 bases). The CDR3 is 12 residues long. CDR1 SGHTA and CDR2 FQGTGA come from the germline V gene. The V and J ends lost 8 bases and 6 bases respectively, with 13 bases between them.

This clonotype has a handful of counts. The V gene is TRBV2, the J gene TRBJ2-7; the match to TRBD2 covers 14 bases. This CDR3 is built from 14 residues. CDR1 and CDR2 (germline): SNHLY, FYNNEI. With V trimmed by 8 bases and J by 2 bases, 2 bases remained unmatched. The CDR3 spells CASVTSGRAYEQYF. CDR3 sequence (DNA): TGTGCCAGCGTGACTAGCGGGAGGGCCTACGAGCAGTACTTC. Complete variable domain (other parts from reference TRBV2 and TRBJ2-7): EPEVTQTPSHQVTQMGQEVILRCVPISNHLYFYWYRQILGQKVEFLVSFYNNEISEKSEIFDDQFSVERPDGSNFTLKIRSTKLEDSAMYFCASVTSGRAYEQYFGPGTRLTVT.